This T cell receptor beta chain appears in the sequencing data of a study of a mutant IDH1 vaccine in newly diagnosed glioma. Study information: Eight vaccine doses were administered to patients at weeks 1, 3, 5, 7, 11, 15, 19 and 23. Previous care, which was radiotherapy, temozolomide, or both, most often involved both.

This CDR3 has 15 residues. Germline V lookup: CDR1 MGHRA, CDR2 YSYEKL. V lost 4 bases to trimming and J lost 5 bases; unmatched junction nucleotides: 8. Stated time point: week 5, during vaccination. Doses comprised 300 ug of mutant IDH1 20-mer peptide each, plus topical imiquimod. Produced via immunoSEQ multiplex PCR; TCRdb's table is partial and in-frame only. The sample holds approximately 50,000 clones, around 80% seen once. Details on this clone: Its target is unknown.

This chain uses TRBV4-1 with TRBJ2-7, with 10 bases aligning to TRBD1. This sample comprised PBMCs, obtained from a glioma patient whose treatment included an IDH1 peptide vaccine. This clonotype originated in a man in his fifties with glioma. CDR3 DNA: TGCGCCAGCAGCCCAGACTGGACAGGGGGTAACGAGCAGTACTTC. Amino acid sequence: CASSPDWTGGNEQYF.